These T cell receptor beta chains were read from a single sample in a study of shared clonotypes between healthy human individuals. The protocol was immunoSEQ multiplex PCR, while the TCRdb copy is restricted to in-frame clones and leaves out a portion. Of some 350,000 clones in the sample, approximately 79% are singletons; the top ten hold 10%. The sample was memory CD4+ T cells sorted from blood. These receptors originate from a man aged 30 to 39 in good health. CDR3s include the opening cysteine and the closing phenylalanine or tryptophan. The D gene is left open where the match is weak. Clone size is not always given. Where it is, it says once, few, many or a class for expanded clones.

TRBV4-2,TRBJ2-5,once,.,CASSQESGGETQYF,TGTGCCAGCAGCCAAGAAAGCGGCGGTGAGACCCAGTACTTC
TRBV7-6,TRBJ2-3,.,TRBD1,CAGSAGWTGDTDTQYF,TGTGCCGGCAGCGCAGGGTGGACAGGCGACACAGATACGCAGTATTTT
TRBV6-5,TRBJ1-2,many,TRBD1,CASSYEGQPVNGYTF,TGTGCCAGCAGTTACGAGGGACAGCCCGTAAATGGCTACACCTTC
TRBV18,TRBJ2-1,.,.,CASSLRYKSIDEQFF,TGTGCCAGCTCGCTCAGGTACAAGTCGATAGATGAGCAGTTCTTC
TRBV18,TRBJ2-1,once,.,CASSPPTGGSYNEQFF,TGTGCCAGCTCACCACCGACGGGCGGGTCCTACAATGAGCAGTTCTTC
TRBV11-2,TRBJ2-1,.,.,CASSILRSSYNEQFF,TGTGCCAGCAGCATCCTCCGGAGCTCCTACAATGAGCAGTTCTTC
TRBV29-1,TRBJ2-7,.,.,CSVEDGDNSYEQYF,TGCAGCGTTGAAGATGGAGACAACTCCTACGAGCAGTACTTC
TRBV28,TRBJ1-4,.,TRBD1,CASSRGGQYNEKLFF,TGTGCCAGCAGTCGAGGGGGACAGTATAATGAAAAACTGTTTTTT
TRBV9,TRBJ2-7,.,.,CASSVEGNSYEQYF,TGTGCCAGCAGCGTAGAGGGAAACTCCTACGAGCAGTACTTC
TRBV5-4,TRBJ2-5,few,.,CASSFPKETQYF,TGTGCCAGCAGCTTTCCGAAAGAGACCCAGTACTTC
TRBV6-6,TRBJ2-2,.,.,CASSYLLGGTGELFF,TGTGCCAGCAGTTACCTGCTAGGGGGCACCGGGGAGCTGTTTTTT
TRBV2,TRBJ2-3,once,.,CASRAVADTQYF,TGTGCCAGCAGGGCGGTTGCGGATACGCAGTATTTT
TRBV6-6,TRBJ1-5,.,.,CASSYLGQPQHF,TGTGCCAGCAGTTACCTGGGTCAGCCCCAGCATTTT
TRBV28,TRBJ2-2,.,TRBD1,CASSFWPGQSNTGELFF,TGTGCCAGCAGTTTCTGGCCGGGACAGTCGAACACCGGGGAGCTGTTTTTT
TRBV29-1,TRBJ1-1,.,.,CSVKGPMNTEAFF,TGCAGCGTTAAGGGGCCCATGAACACTGAAGCTTTCTTT
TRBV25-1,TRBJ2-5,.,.,CASTHPGGTQYF,TGTGCCAGCACCCACCCGGGCGGGACCCAGTACTTC
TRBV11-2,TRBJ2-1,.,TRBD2,CASSQSGRFYNEQFF,TGTGCCAGCAGCCAAAGCGGGAGGTTTTACAATGAGCAGTTCTTC
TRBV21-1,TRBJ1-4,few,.,CASSKGGWVSSTNEKLFF,TGTGCCAGCAGCAAAGGGGGTTGGGTGTCGTCAACTAATGAAAAACTGTTTTTT
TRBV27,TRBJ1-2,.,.,CASSLKNWGDGYTF,TGTGCCAGCAGTTTAAAGAACTGGGGTGATGGCTACACCTTC
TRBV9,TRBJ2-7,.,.,CASREEQVGVYEQYF,TGTGCCAGCAGGGAAGAGCAGGTAGGGGTCTACGAGCAGTACTTC
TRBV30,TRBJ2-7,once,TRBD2,CAWSATSGSYEQYF,TGTGCCTGGAGTGCGACTAGCGGGAGTTACGAGCAGTACTTC
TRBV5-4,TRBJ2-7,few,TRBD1,CASSRDREGEQYF,TGTGCCAGCAGCCGGGACAGGGAAGGCGAGCAGTACTTC
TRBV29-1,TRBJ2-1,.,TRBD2,CSGESGRSEQFF,TGCAGCGGGGAGAGCGGGAGAAGTGAGCAGTTCTTC
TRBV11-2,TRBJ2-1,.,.,CASSLVTANNEQFF,TGTGCCAGCAGCTTAGTGACGGCGAACAATGAGCAGTTCTTC
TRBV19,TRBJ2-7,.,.,CASSAANRVGEQYF,TGTGCCAGTAGTGCAGCAAACAGGGTTGGCGAGCAGTACTTC
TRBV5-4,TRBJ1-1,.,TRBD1,CASSVGTGENTEAFF,TGTGCCAGCAGCGTGGGGACAGGGGAGAACACTGAAGCTTTCTTT
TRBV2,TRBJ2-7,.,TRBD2,CATRATSGIYEQYF,TGTGCCACACGGGCGACTAGCGGGATCTACGAGCAGTACTTC
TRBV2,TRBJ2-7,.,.,CAGKEQGPSYEQYF,TGTGCCGGGAAAGAACAGGGACCATCCTACGAGCAGTACTTC
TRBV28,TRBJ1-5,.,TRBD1,CASRPGQENQPQHF,TGTGCCAGCAGGCCGGGACAGGAAAATCAGCCCCAGCATTTT
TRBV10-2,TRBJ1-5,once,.,CASSVSSGSNQPQHF,TGCGCCAGCAGTGTTTCATCGGGAAGCAATCAGCCCCAGCATTTT
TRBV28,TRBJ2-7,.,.,CASSLRSYEQYF,TGTGCCAGCAGTTTACGCTCCTACGAGCAGTACTTC
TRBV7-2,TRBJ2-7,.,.,CASSPSEGELYEQYF,TGTGCCAGCAGCCCATCAGAGGGAGAACTCTACGAGCAGTACTTC
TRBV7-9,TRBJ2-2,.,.,CASSPHGRGLGGELFF,TGTGCCAGCAGCCCACACGGTCGGGGGCTGGGCGGGGAGCTGTTTTTT
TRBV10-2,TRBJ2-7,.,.,CASRTGTSTTEQYF,TGCGCCAGCAGAACCGGGACCTCGACTACGGAGCAGTACTTC
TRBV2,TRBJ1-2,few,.,CASSADRRREYGYTF,TGTGCCAGCAGTGCGGACCGCAGGCGGGAGTATGGCTACACCTTC
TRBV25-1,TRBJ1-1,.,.,CASSEKSRNTEAFF,TGTGCCAGCAGTGAAAAGTCCAGGAACACTGAAGCTTTCTTT
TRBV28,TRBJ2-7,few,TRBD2,CASSLSSGLADAYEQYF,TGTGCCAGCAGTTTATCATCCGGACTAGCGGACGCCTACGAGCAGTACTTC
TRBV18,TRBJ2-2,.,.,CASSPKTGSNTGELFF,TGTGCCAGCTCACCGAAAACCGGGAGTAACACCGGGGAGCTGTTTTTT
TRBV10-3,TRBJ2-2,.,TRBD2,CAIGEGTSGRTGELFF,TGTGCCATCGGGGAAGGGACTAGCGGGAGGACCGGGGAGCTGTTTTTT
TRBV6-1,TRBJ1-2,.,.,CASSFSGELIILTF,TGTGCCAGCAGTTTCTCAGGGGAGCTTATAATTCTCACCTTC
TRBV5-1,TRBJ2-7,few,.,CASSGSGYDEQYF,TGCGCCAGCAGCGGGAGTGGTTACGACGAGCAGTACTTC
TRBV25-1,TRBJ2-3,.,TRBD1,CASSDSTGGQGYTQYF,TGTGCCAGCAGTGATTCGACAGGGGGCCAGGGGTATACGCAGTATTTT
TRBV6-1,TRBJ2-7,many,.,CASAREQVSYEQYF,TGTGCCAGCGCACGCGAACAGGTATCCTACGAGCAGTACTTC
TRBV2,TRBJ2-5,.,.,CASSVGEETQYF,TGTGCCAGCAGTGTCGGTGAAGAGACCCAGTACTTC
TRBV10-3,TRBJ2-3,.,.,CAASQGNTDTQYF,TGTGCCGCATCCCAAGGCAACACAGATACGCAGTATTTT
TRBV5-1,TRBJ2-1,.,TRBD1,CASSGRDRGRYNEQFF,TGCGCCAGCAGCGGCCGGGACAGGGGGCGTTACAATGAGCAGTTCTTC
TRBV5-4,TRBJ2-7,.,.,CASSSGSGPYEQYF,TGTGCCAGCAGCTCGGGTAGCGGCCCCTACGAGCAGTACTTC
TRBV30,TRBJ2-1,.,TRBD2,CAWTGGASGRGLQYNEQFF,TGTGCCTGGACAGGCGGGGCTAGCGGGAGGGGACTTCAATACAATGAGCAGTTCTTC
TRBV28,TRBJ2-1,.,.,CASSSPGGPFNEQFF,TGTGCCAGCAGTTCCCCCGGAGGGCCTTTTAATGAGCAGTTCTTC
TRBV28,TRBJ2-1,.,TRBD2,CASFTSGIYNEQFF,TGTGCCAGCTTTACTAGCGGGATCTACAATGAGCAGTTCTTC